Sequencing of this TCR beta chain was carried out in a study of CD8 T cells in ankylosing spondylitis. General study findings and limits: Disease-associated clones were reportedly significantly overrepresented in matched ankylosing spondylitis synovial fluid. Certain motif variants had earlier been reported in reactive arthritis synovial fluid and blood. Peripheral blood samples showed relatively rare disease-linked clones, and these clones were CD8+. Ankylosing spondylitis blood seemed to carry a telltale TCR beta motif made of roughly eight highly homologous variants.

Quantitative 5'-RACE was performed with molecular barcodes, and it yielded the TCR beta libraries. Each CDR3 protein gets one entry after TCRdb re-called the 5' RACE reads with MiXCR. This sample carries fewer than 550,000 distinct CDR3 sequences, approximately 5.3% of them seen once, and the ten largest clones take around 3.5%. This clonotype was counted ten times or more. Its antigen is currently unknown. With 5 bases removed from V and 4 bases from J, the gap between germline ends came to 8 bases. The length of the CDR3 is 12 residues. Looked up from germline, CDR1 is LGHNT and CDR2 is FRNRAP. V gene TRBV12-5 combines with J gene TRBJ2-5; D gene ambiguous. The sequenced material came from blood, either unsorted or a sorted T cell fraction (not recorded which). This TCR came from a male donor with ankylosing spondylitis. CDR3: CASGRVGETQYF. The DNA for the CDR3 is TGTGCTAGTGGTCGGGTGGGAGAGACCCAGTACTTC. The full variable domain, completed using reference TRBV12-5 and TRBJ2-5, is DARVTQTPRHKVTEMGQEVTMRCQPILGHNTVFWYRQTMMQGLELLAYFRNRAPLDDSGMPKDRFSAEMPDATLATLKIQPSEPRDSAVYFCASGRVGETQYFGPGTRLLVL.